The clone carrying this T cell receptor (beta chain) was counted at least ten times. These data come from a study of early T cells in non-severe SARS-CoV-2 infection. Background on the study: Bulk RNA from unsorted whole blood was sequenced; chains were unpaired.

The trim removed 2 bases at V and 2 bases at J, leaving 8 bases unmatched. The CDR3 is 16 residues long. Germline V gives CDR1 SGHNT, CDR2 YYREEE (reference sequence). Attachment of unique molecular identifiers was made to individual cDNA molecules. TCRdb redid the calling of the 5' RACE reads with MiXCR, one entry per CDR3 protein. The sample consists of around 12,000 distinct CDR3 sequences, approximately 4.4% of them appearing once. The chain recombines TRBV5-4 with TRBJ2-5; 8 nucleotides agree with TRBD2. The clonotype comes from an adult who was a healthcare worker with PCR-confirmed SARS-CoV-2 infection or an uninfected control (not recorded which). Sequences were obtained from whole blood. CDR3 region: CASSLGTLAVQETQYF. Written as DNA, the CDR3 is TGTGCCAGCAGCTTAGGTACACTAGCGGTACAAGAGACCCAGTACTTC.